The 18 T cell receptor beta chains reported below all come from one sample, sequenced in a study of identical twins. TCRdb reprocessed the 5' RACE reads with MiXCR, giving one entry per CDR3 protein. The sample consists of about 470,000 distinct CDR3 sequences, less than 25% of them appearing once. The same data also contributed to another study, on T cells expressing NK-cell markers.

The specimen was CD4+ T cells sorted from blood. The receptors were gathered from a woman aged 18-29 years in good health.

This clonotype was counted between two and nine times. The chain uses TRBV20-1 and TRBJ2-3; TRBD2 is a possible D gene (7 bases). CDR1 and CDR2 from the germline V gene are DFQATT and SNEGSKA (reference sequence). The CDR3 consists of 12 residues. V was cut by 6 bases and J by 4 bases, with 11 bases left in between. The DNA for the CDR3 is TGCAGTGCGGGGGGGCCCCCAGATACGCAGTATTTT. It yields the protein CSAGGPPDTQYF.

This clonotype was found once. V and J are TRBV9 and TRBJ2-2; D unresolved. CDR1 SGDLS and CDR2 YYNGEE come from the germline V gene. Trimming pared 4 bases from V and 7 bases from J, leaving 14 bases between. The CDR3 covers 14 residues. CDR3 sequence (DNA): TGTGCCAGCAGCTTGAGGCGAGGTGACGGGGAGCTGTTTTTT. This translates into CASSLRRGDGELFF.

The rearrangement joins TRBV6-1 to TRBJ2-2; 7 bases are shared with TRBD2. V trimming: 8 bases; J trimming: 3 bases; junction bases outside the gene matches: 9. Germline V gene data show CDR1 as MNHNS and CDR2 as SASEGT. The CDR3 runs 15 residues. For the CDR3, the DNA is TGTGCCAGCGGAAGGGGCGGGAGTGACACCGGGGAGCTGTTTTTT. Translating it yields CASGRGGSDTGELFF.

The chain is built from TRBV7-3 and TRBJ1-1; D uncertain. The CDR3 has 13 amino acids. Germline CDR1 SGHTA, CDR2 FQGTGA. The V gene lost 6 bases and the J gene lost 4 bases, with 12 bases spanning the gap. In nucleotides, the CDR3 is TGTGCCAGCAGAAATTCCGTGGGCACTGAAGCTTTCTTT. It is translated as CASRNSVGTEAFF.

This clonotype was seen a handful of times. The chain has TRBV2 and TRBJ1-2; D is perhaps TRBD1 (6 bases). Trimming removed 5 bases at V and 8 bases at J, with 15 bases between. This CDR3 is built from 13 residues. Per the germline V gene, CDR1 is SNHLY and CDR2 is FYNNEI. As DNA, the CDR3 is TGTGCCAGCAGTCGTCAGGGGAGGGAAGGCTACACCTTC. Its protein product is CASSRQGREGYTF.

The J gene is TRBJ2-3, the V gene TRBV6-1; D possibly corresponds to TRBD2 (6 bases). The germline gives CDR1 MNHNS, CDR2 SASEGT. The CDR3 has 14 residues. The germline V and J ends were trimmed by 3 bases and 1 base, with 8 bases remaining between them. This CDR3 reads CASSERDRTDTQYF. As DNA, the CDR3 is TGTGCCAGCAGTGAGCGGGACCGCACAGATACGCAGTATTTT.

This clonotype was detected only a few times. This chain connects TRBV29-1 to TRBJ2-3, with 8 bases fitting TRBD1. The V gene end was trimmed by 8 bases and the J gene end by 0 bases; junction bases not matched to a gene: 7. Germline V gene lookup returns CDR1 SQVTM and CDR2 ANQGSEA. The CDR3 consists of 14 residues. The CDR3 spells CSSGDRSSTDTQYF. In DNA, the CDR3 is TGCAGCTCCGGGGACAGGAGTAGCACAGATACGCAGTATTTT.

This clonotype has only a few counts. The V and J genes are TRBV10-3 and TRBJ1-1, with D perhaps TRBD1 (6 bases). Germline V gives CDR1 ENHRY, CDR2 SYGVKD. The CDR3 is 13 residues long. V lost 2 bases and J lost 3, with 7 bases in between. The CDR3 reads CAISEGGYTEAFF. CDR3 DNA sequence: TGTGCCATCAGTGAGGGGGGCTACACTGAAGCTTTCTTT.

CDR3 sequence reads: CASSSTGEADTQYF. CDR3 nucleotide sequence: TGCGCCAGCAGCTCGACAGGGGAGGCAGATACGCAGTATTTT. The chain joins TRBV5-1 to TRBJ2-3, with 8 bases identical to TRBD1. The CDR3 totals 14 residues. The germline CDR1 and CDR2 sequences are SGHRS and YFSETQ. After removal of 3 bases from V and 4 bases from J, the junction contained 4 bases not matched to a gene.

The CDR3 bases are TGTGCCAGCAGCCAAGGACAGGGCAGAAGCTATGGCTACACCTTC. Amino acid sequence: CASSQGQGRSYGYTF. The chain links TRBV7-2 to TRBJ1-2; 8 nucleotides align to TRBD1. In germline, CDR1 is SGHTA, CDR2 FQGNSA. This CDR3 comprises 15 residues. V lost 5 bases, J lost 4 bases, and 9 bases stayed unmatched.

This chain connects TRBV28 to TRBJ2-5, with a possible D match to TRBD1 (5 bases). CDR3 length equals 14 residues. The V end was cut by 3 bases, the J end by 3 bases, with 11 bases between. Germline lookup yields CDR1 MDHEN and CDR2 SYDVKM. The CDR3 is CASSFGLREETQYF. The CDR3 nucleotides are TGTGCCAGCAGTTTTGGCCTCAGGGAAGAGACCCAGTACTTC.

V usage is TRBV7-2 and J usage is TRBJ2-7; D might be TRBD1 (6 bases). V dropped 5 bases and J dropped 3 bases, with 14 bases sitting between them. The CDR3 totals 14 residues. The germline CDR1 and CDR2 sequences are SGHTA and FQGNSA. CDR3 coding DNA: TGTGCCAGCAGCACCTTGGGACAATACTACGAGCAGTACTTC. Protein product: CASSTLGQYYEQYF.

This clonotype was seen a handful of times. V gene TRBV20-1 combines with J gene TRBJ2-3; D is perhaps TRBD2 (6 bases). V lost 3 bases and J 3 bases, leaving 13 bases between the germline ends. Germline V gives CDR1 DFQATT, CDR2 SNEGSKA (reference sequence). The CDR3 runs to 14 residues. DNA for the CDR3: TGCAGTGCTAGTCTTGCAGGGAGGACAGATACGCAGTATTTT. Translation: CSASLAGRTDTQYF.

This clonotype was seen only a few times. The V call is TRBV12-3 or TRBV12-4, the J call TRBJ2-1; TRBD1 agrees at 9 bases. The CDR3 sequence is 16 residues long. J gave up 3 bases and V 2 bases, and 5 bases lay outside the gene matches. The CDR3 nucleotides are TGTGCCAGCAGTTTATCCACAGGGGGCCTCTACAATGAGCAGTTCTTC. It yields the protein CASSLSTGGLYNEQFF.

The CDR3 DNA follows: TGCGCCAGCAGCTTGGCCTCAGTAGCGGGGGCGTCCTACGAGCAGTACTTC. Encoded protein: CASSLASVAGASYEQYF. This rearrangement joins TRBV5-1 to TRBJ2-7; TRBD2 matches at 9 bases. From germline, CDR1 is SGHRS and CDR2 YFSETQ. The CDR3 totals 17 residues. Trimming cost V 0 bases and J 1 base; bases outside gene matches: 8.

The chain joins TRBV4-1 to TRBJ2-3; 8 positions agree with TRBD2. The CDR3 length is 15 residues. Trimming cost V 7 bases and J 3 bases; bases outside gene matches: 9. Germline V gene sequence: CDR1 MGHRA, CDR2 YSYEKL. The CDR3: CASKAGVGWTDTQYF. The CDR3, as DNA: TGCGCCAGCAAAGCGGGAGTAGGTTGGACAGATACGCAGTATTTT.

This chain links TRBV7-9 with TRBJ2-1; perhaps TRBD2 as D (7 bases). The germline CDR1 and CDR2 sequences are SEHNR and FQNEAQ (reference sequence). The V gene lost 4 bases and the J gene lost 5 bases, with 21 bases spanning the gap. This CDR3 is built from 17 residues. The CDR3 reads CASSSQARGGPNNEQFF. In DNA, the CDR3 is TGTGCCAGCAGCTCACAGGCCCGCGGGGGCCCTAACAATGAGCAGTTCTTC. The full variable domain, in which reference TRBV7-9 and TRBJ2-1 provide the parts outside the CDR3, is DTGVSQNPRHKITKRGQNVTFRCDPISEHNRLYWYRQTLGQGPEFLTYFQNEAQLEKSRLLSDRFSAERPKGSFSTLEIQRTEQGDSAMYLCASSSQARGGPNNEQFFGPGTRLTVL.

The chain joins TRBV12-3 or TRBV12-4 to TRBJ2-1, with a weak D call TRBD2 (6 bases). CDR3 size: 15 residues. V was clipped by 2 bases and J by 7 bases, with 15 bases between them. In DNA form, the CDR3 reads TGTGCCAGCAGTTTAATTGCCGGGGGTGGGAATGAGCAGTTCTTC. It specifies CASSLIAGGGNEQFF.